A single count supports the clone carrying this TCR beta chain. Its specificity is not known. The germline V gene encodes CDR1 SGHTA and CDR2 FQGNSA. V was shortened by 5 bases and J by 0 bases, with 8 bases between the two germline ends. The CDR3 covers 14 residues. Unstimulated regulatory T cells (CD4+CD25+CD127-), CD4+CD25- non-regulatory cells, CD4 and CD8 cells were FACS-sorted from thawed PBMCs. Regulatory T cells were sorted from thawed PBMCs rested overnight at 37°C with around 180 IU/ml IL-2. The data belong to a study of Tregs in tolerant kidney transplant recipients. Study-level information: Recipients received nonmyeloablative bone marrow transplants from related graft donors, with transient mixed chimerism.

Only in-frame clones appear in the TCRdb table, and some are missing; sequencing was by immunoSEQ multiplex PCR. Among nearly 15,000 clones listed, about four fifths were seen once. Study-level results: Findings come from small patient numbers and require larger validation.

The chain has TRBV7-2 and TRBJ2-1; D ambiguous. This clonotype was obtained from a human donor who received a combined kidney and bone marrow transplant. The sample was Tregs from blood, taken before the transplant. The CDR3 DNA follows: TGTGCCAGCAGCCCCCCAGACTCCTACAATGAGCAGTTCTTC. The encoded protein is CASSPPDSYNEQFF.